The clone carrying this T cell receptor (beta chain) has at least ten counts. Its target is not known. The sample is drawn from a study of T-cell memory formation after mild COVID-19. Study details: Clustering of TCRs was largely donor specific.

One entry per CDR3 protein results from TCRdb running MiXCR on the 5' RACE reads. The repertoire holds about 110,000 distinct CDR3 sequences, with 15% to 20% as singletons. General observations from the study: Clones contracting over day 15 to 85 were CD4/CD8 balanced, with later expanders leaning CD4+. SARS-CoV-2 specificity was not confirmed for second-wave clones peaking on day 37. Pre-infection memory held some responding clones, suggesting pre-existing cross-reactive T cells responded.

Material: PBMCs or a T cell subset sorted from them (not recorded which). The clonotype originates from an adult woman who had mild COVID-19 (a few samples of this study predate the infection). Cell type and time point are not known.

The CDR3 DNA sequence: TGTGCCAGCAGCTTAGTCCCACCGGGGGAGGGGGCCACAGATACGCAGTATTTT. As protein: CASSLVPPGEGATDTQYF. The chain recombines TRBV11-2 with TRBJ2-3; D may match TRBD1 or TRBD2 (7 bases each). The CDR3 totals 18 residues. CDR1 is SGHAT and CDR2 is FQNNGV in the germline V gene. Trimming stripped 1 base from V and 2 bases from J, with 19 bases between. Based on the CDR3 plus reference TRBV11-2 and TRBJ2-3, the full variable domain is EAGVAQSPRYKIIEKRQSVAFWCNPISGHATLYWYQQILGQGPKLLIQFQNNGVVDDSQLPKDRFSAERLKGVDSTLKIQPAKLEDSAVYLCASSLVPPGEGATDTQYFGPGTRLTVL.